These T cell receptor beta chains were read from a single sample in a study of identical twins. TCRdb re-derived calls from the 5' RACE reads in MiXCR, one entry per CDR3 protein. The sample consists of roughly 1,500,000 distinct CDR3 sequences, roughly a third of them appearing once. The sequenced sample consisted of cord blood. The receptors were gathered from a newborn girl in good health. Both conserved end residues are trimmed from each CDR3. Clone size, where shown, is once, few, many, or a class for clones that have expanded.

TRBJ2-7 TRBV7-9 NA ACSLQRGTIYEQY
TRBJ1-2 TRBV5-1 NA ASRETGGIYGYT
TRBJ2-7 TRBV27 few ASSLLGESEQY
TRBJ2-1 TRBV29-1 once SVASLGLAGGGEQF
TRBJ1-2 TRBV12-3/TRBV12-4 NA ASSRAGPGTGKGNYGYT
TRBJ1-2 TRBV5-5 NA ASSFSTGTDYGYT
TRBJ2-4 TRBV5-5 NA ASSLAVSPRGNIQY
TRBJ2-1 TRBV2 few ASNQEISSYNEQF
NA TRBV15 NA ATSREDRGVYEQY
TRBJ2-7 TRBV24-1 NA ATSDTGSYEQY